The T cell receptor beta chain described here comes from a study of control samples from healthy donors and cancer patients. Using immunoSEQ multiplex PCR, the repertoire was profiled, and TCRdb retains in-frame clones only, with some absent. The sample consists of some 140,000 clones, more than 90% of them appearing once. The CDR3 is 16 amino acids. Germline CDR1 and CDR2: LGHNA and YNFKEQ. Trimming took off 1 base at V and 3 bases at J, with 16 bases between the two ends. V and J are TRBV4-2 and TRBJ2-7, with D possibly TRBD1 on 8 matching bases. This clonotype was sampled from a man aged 25-45 years in good health. The sample was blood. The CDR3 nucleotides read TGTGCCAGCAGCCAAGTGGGGGGGACAGGCGACTACGAGCAGTACTTC. Its protein product is CASSQVGGTGDYEQYF.